This TCR beta chain comes out of a study of blood T cell repertoires in COVID-19. Across the whole study: The study drew acute and convalescent COVID-19 samples from the United States, Italy and Spain. T cells, B-cell-depleted T cells, or PBMCs provided the cDNA or gDNA that served as material.

This clone was seen a handful of times. As handled by the study authors: Amplified reference gene primers provided the basis for estimating nucleated cell counts. Measured with immunoSEQ multiplex PCR; TCRdb has only the in-frame clones, and not every one. The V and J calls and clone size are taken from that table; D and trimming were inferred from the DNA. The sample lists more than 200,000 clones, 70% to 90% occurring once. The V gene lost 2 bases and the J gene lost 3 bases, with 7 bases spanning the gap. Germline V gives CDR1 KGHSH, CDR2 LQKENI. This CDR3 region has 13 residues. Sequencing input: peripheral blood. This TCR came from a young man with active or convalescent COVID-19. The V and J genes are TRBV18 and TRBJ1-1; D gene uncertain. In DNA, the CDR3 is TGTGCCAGCTCACCAGATCAGGACACTGAAGCTTTCTTT. This translates into CASSPDQDTEAFF. Full variable domain (rest looked up from reference TRBV18 and TRBJ1-1): NAGVMQNPRHLVRRRGQEARLRCSPMKGHSHVYWYRQLPEEGLKFMVYLQKENIIDESGMPKERFSAEFPKEGPSILRIQQVVRGDSAAYFCASSPDQDTEAFFGQGTRLTVV.